The present T cell receptor beta chain was sequenced within a study of T cell repertoires in cytomegalovirus infection. Germline V gene sequence: CDR1 SGHVS, CDR2 FQNEAQ. This CDR3 region has 15 residues. V was trimmed by 0 bases and J by 7 bases, leaving 10 bases between them. This clonotype was counted a few times. TCRdb re-called the reads through MiXCR, storing one row per CDR3 protein. This table has about 180,000 distinct CDR3 sequences, about 15% appearing once. The sequenced sample consisted of CD8+ T cells from PBMCs. The origin of this receptor is a human donor in good health (CMV status not recorded). Some clones in this sample may be carry-over from other donors' samples. The rearrangement uses TRBV7-8 and TRBJ1-6; TRBD1 is a possible D gene (5 bases). CDR3 bases: TGTGCCAGCAGCTTAGCGCCAGGGATGAATTCACCCCTCCACTTT. The encoded protein is CASSLAPGMNSPLHF.